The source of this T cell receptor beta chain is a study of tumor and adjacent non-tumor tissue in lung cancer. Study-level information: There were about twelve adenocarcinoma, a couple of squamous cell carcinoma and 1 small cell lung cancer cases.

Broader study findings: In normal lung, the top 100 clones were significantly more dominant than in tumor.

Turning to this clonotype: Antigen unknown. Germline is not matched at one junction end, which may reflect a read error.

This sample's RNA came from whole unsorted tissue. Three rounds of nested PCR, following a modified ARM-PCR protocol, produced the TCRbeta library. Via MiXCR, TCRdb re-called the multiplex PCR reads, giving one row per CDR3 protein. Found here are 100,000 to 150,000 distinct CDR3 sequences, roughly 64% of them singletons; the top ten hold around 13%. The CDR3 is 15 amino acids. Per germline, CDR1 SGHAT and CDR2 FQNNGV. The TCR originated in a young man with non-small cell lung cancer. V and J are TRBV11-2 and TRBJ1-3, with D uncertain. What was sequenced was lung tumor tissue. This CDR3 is CANSLERTGGNTIYF. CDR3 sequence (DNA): TGTGCCAACAGCTTAGAAAGAACCGGAGGAAACACCATATATTTT.